Following are 23 T cell receptor beta chains from one sample sequenced in a study of T cells in Graves' hyperthyroidism and ophthalmopathy. The investigators amplified TCR beta CDR3 regions from RNA transcripts. A first-round RT-PCR of the TCR CDR3 used the HTBI primer set. From the multiplex PCR reads, TCRdb called clonotypes with MiXCR, one entry per CDR3 protein. The sample records roughly 660,000 distinct CDR3 sequences, roughly 17% being singletons. The sample taken for sequencing was blood. These receptors were obtained from a man aged 50-60 years with Graves' hyperthyroidism.

The chain has TRBV27 and TRBJ1-4; the match to TRBD1 covers 9 bases. The CDR3 has 12 amino acids. V shed 8 bases and J 15 bases; nucleotides not matched to a gene: 10. Germline lookup yields CDR1 MNHEY and CDR2 SMNVEV (reference sequence). CDR3 amino acids: CASGTTGGRVFF. In DNA, the CDR3 is TGTGCCAGCGGCACGACAGGGGGGCGGGTGTTTTTT.

The V gene is TRBV7-2, the J gene TRBJ1-3, with D maybe TRBD1 (6 bases). The CDR3 has 17 residues. V dropped 3 bases and J dropped 2 bases, with 17 bases sitting between them. The germline V gene has CDR1 SGHTA and CDR2 FQGNSA. CDR3 bases: TGTGCCAGCAGCTTTCAACCACAGGGCCGCGCTGGAAACACCATATATTTT. This encodes CASSFQPQGRAGNTIYF.

This sequence joins TRBV18 and TRBJ2-1; D tentatively fits TRBD1 or TRBD2 (6 bases each). The CDR3 is made up of 14 amino acids. CDR1 and CDR2 from the germline V gene are KGHSH and LQKENI. With 5 bases removed from V and 4 bases from J, the gap between germline ends came to 12 bases. This CDR3 is CASSRLGGYNEQFF. The CDR3 coding sequence is TGTGCCAGCTCAAGACTAGGGGGGTACAATGAGCAGTTCTTC.

This clonotype was found many times. The chain uses TRBV7-9 and TRBJ1-2; D is uncertain. This CDR3 contains 10 residues. V lost 1 base and J lost 6, with 0 bases in between. Germline values: CDR1 SEHNR, CDR2 FQNEAQ (reference sequence). The CDR3 reads CASSLDGYTF. The DNA for the CDR3 is TGTGCCAGCAGCTTAGATGGCTACACCTTC.

This clonotype appeared many times. The chain uses TRBV28 and TRBJ2-1, with a possible D match to TRBD2 (6 bases). V shed 5 bases and J shed 0 bases, with 14 bases lying between them. The CDR3 contains 16 residues. Germline V gene sequence: CDR1 MDHEN, CDR2 SYDVKM. CDR3 nucleotide sequence: TGTGCCAGCAGTCTCTGGGACTCCTACTCCTACAATGAGCAGTTCTTC. Amino acid sequence: CASSLWDSYSYNEQFF.

This clonotype was picked up many times. The CDR3 coding sequence is TGCGCCAGCAGCACACAGGGTACCTACGAGCAGTACTTC. This translates into CASSTQGTYEQYF. The chain combines TRBV5-1 with TRBJ2-7, with TRBD1 as a possible D gene (6 bases). The CDR3 has 13 residues. Trimming cost V 4 bases and J 2 bases, with 10 bases left between them. CDR1 SGHRS and CDR2 YFSETQ come from the germline V gene.

The chain has TRBV6-1 and TRBJ2-1, with D unresolved. This CDR3 comprises 12 residues. The V end was cut by 4 bases, the J end by 12 bases, with 13 bases between. Germline CDR1 is MNHNS and CDR2 is SASEGT. As DNA, the CDR3 is TGTGCCAGCAGTGGACCACAGTTTTTGCAGTTCTTC. This translates into CASSGPQFLQFF.

The sample holds many counts of this clonotype. This chain connects TRBV2 to TRBJ2-1, with TRBD2 matching over 13 bases. V shed 4 bases, J shed 9 bases, and the junction held 6 bases outside the gene matches. Germline CDR1 and CDR2: SNHLY and FYNNEI. The CDR3 loop spans 15 amino acids. The CDR3: CASSGGLAGVLEQFF. DNA of the CDR3: TGTGCCAGCAGTGGAGGACTAGCGGGAGTACTTGAGCAGTTCTTC.

This clonotype was observed many times. The chain has TRBV12-3 or TRBV12-4 and TRBJ2-7; weak D call: TRBD1 (7 bases). The V gene lost 10 bases and the J gene lost 3 bases, with 16 bases spanning the gap. The CDR3 loop spans 13 amino acids. The CDR3 DNA follows: TGTGCCACCAGGGCGCAGGGGGGCTACGAGCAGTACTTC. It translates to CATRAQGGYEQYF.

This clonotype was observed a handful of times. The rearrangement uses TRBV2 and TRBJ2-7; D is undetermined. V dropped 7 bases and J dropped 1 base, with 14 bases sitting between them. Germline V gene data show CDR1 as SNHLY and CDR2 as FYNNEI. The CDR3 is 14 amino acids. The CDR3: CASTYSFASYEQYF. Written as DNA, the CDR3 is TGTGCCAGCACGTACAGCTTCGCATCCTACGAGCAGTACTTC.

The chain is built from TRBV20-1 and TRBJ2-3, with 11 bases lining up with TRBD2. J was trimmed by 0 bases and V by 6 bases; bases with no gene match: 14. Germline CDR1 and CDR2: DFQATT and SNEGSKA (reference sequence). The CDR3 spans 18 residues. CDR3 protein: CSALGLAVDRVSTDTQYF. CDR3 nucleotide sequence: TGCAGTGCCTTGGGACTAGCGGTAGATCGCGTAAGCACAGATACGCAGTATTTT.

This clonotype has a count of ten or more. The V call is TRBV2, the J call TRBJ1-6; D remains unclear. V was trimmed by 6 bases and J by 13 bases, leaving 10 bases between them. Germline loops: CDR1 SNHLY, CDR2 FYNNEI. The CDR3 contains 11 residues. The DNA for the CDR3 is TGTGCCAGCAGCCCGTCGGGCCCCCTCCACTTT. It is translated as CASSPSGPLHF.

The DNA of the CDR3 is TGTGCCAGCAGCCGACAGGCGAGGGACACCGGGGAGCTGTTTTTT. Protein sequence: CASSRQARDTGELFF. The rearrangement uses TRBV2 and TRBJ2-2; D may be TRBD1 (6 bases). V was pared by 6 bases and J by 3 bases, with 14 bases between. CDR3 length: 15 amino acids. Germline lookup yields CDR1 SNHLY and CDR2 FYNNEI.

V gene TRBV29-1 combines with J gene TRBJ2-7; no clear D gene. V was pared by 1 base and J by 0 bases, with 10 bases between. CDR3 length: 14 amino acids. Germline lookup yields CDR1 SQVTM and CDR2 ANQGSEA. The CDR3 region is CSVEGGATSYEQYF. Here the CDR3 DNA reads TGCAGCGTTGAAGGTGGCGCCACCTCCTACGAGCAGTACTTC.

The chain joins TRBV19 to TRBJ1-1; 10 bases agree with TRBD1. Germline trimming cut 4 bases from V and 0 bases from J; bases unmatched to any gene: 11. Germline V gene sequence: CDR1 LNHDA, CDR2 SQIVND (reference sequence). The CDR3 is 18 residues long. The CDR3 DNA reads TGTGCCAGTAGTAGCTTACCGGGACAGGGGCCCCTGAACACTGAAGCTTTCTTT. Its translation: CASSSLPGQGPLNTEAFF.

The chain uses TRBV12-3 or TRBV12-4 and TRBJ2-1; D might be TRBD2 (5 bases). The CDR3 loop spans 13 amino acids. V lost 0 bases to trimming and J lost 9 bases, with 9 bases between them. The CDR3 DNA is TGTGCCAGCAGTTTAGCGGGAGCAAGTGAGCAGTTCTTC. Protein sequence: CASSLAGASEQFF.

The V and J genes are TRBV12-3 or TRBV12-4 and TRBJ2-3; perhaps TRBD1 as D (5 bases). The CDR3 contains 14 residues. V lost 3 bases and J lost 4, with 11 bases in between. Here the CDR3 DNA reads TGTGCCAGCAGTTTGATGGGGCAGGCAGATACGCAGTATTTT. This encodes CASSLMGQADTQYF.

The chain joins TRBV2 to TRBJ2-1, with a weak D call TRBD2 (5 bases). From germline, CDR1 is SNHLY and CDR2 FYNNEI. This CDR3 has 13 amino acids. Trimming removed 11 bases at V and 0 bases at J, with 11 bases between. DNA of the CDR3: TGTGCCTGCACTGCGGGCTCCTACAATGAGCAGTTCTTC. Amino acid sequence: CACTAGSYNEQFF.

This chain uses TRBV7-2 with TRBJ1-5; 11 positions agree with TRBD1. Germline CDR1 and CDR2: SGHTA and FQGNSA. There are 15 residues in the CDR3. After removal of 4 bases from V and 5 bases from J, the junction contained 4 bases not matched to a gene. CDR3 coding DNA: TGTGCCAGCAGCTCGAGGACAGGGGGCGATCAGCCCCAGCATTTT. This sequence encodes CASSSRTGGDQPQHF. Full variable domain (outside the CDR3, taken from reference TRBV7-2 and TRBJ1-5): GAGVSQSPSNKVTEKGKDVELRCDPISGHTALYWYRQSLGQGLEFLIYFQGNSAPDKSGLPSDRFSAERTGGSVSTLTIQRTQQEDSAVYLCASSSRTGGDQPQHFGDGTRLSIL.

V is TRBV27 and J is TRBJ1-6; 8 nucleotides line up with TRBD1. CDR1 and CDR2 (germline): MNHEY, SMNVEV (reference sequence). V was pared by 5 bases and J by 7 bases, with 4 bases of the junction left unmatched. The CDR3 is made up of 14 amino acids. The CDR3, as DNA: TGTGCCAGCAGTATCGACAGGGGCAATTCACCCCTCCACTTT. This sequence encodes CASSIDRGNSPLHF.

This clonotype was counted ten times or more. The chain links TRBV7-8 to TRBJ2-7, with TRBD2 identical over 11 bases. Germline V gives CDR1 SGHVS, CDR2 FQNEAQ. V shed 4 bases and J 5 bases; nucleotides not matched to a gene: 10. This CDR3 has 16 amino acids. The CDR3 region is CASSSQLAGVSDEQYF. CDR3 nucleotides: TGTGCCAGCAGCTCGCAACTAGCGGGAGTGTCGGACGAGCAGTACTTC.

This clonotype was counted between two and nine times. The rearrangement uses TRBV18 and TRBJ1-1; TRBD1 aligns across 8 bases. This CDR3 has 17 amino acids. V trimming: 3 bases; J trimming: 4 bases; junction bases outside the gene matches: 13. Germline values: CDR1 KGHSH, CDR2 LQKENI. Written as DNA, the CDR3 is TGTGCCAGCTCACCGGGGAGCAGGGGGCGGAGGGTCACTGAAGCTTTCTTT. It specifies CASSPGSRGRRVTEAFF.

V and J are TRBV3-1 and TRBJ2-7, with a possible D match to TRBD2 (5 bases). Germline V gene data show CDR1 as LGHDT and CDR2 as YNNKEL (reference sequence). The CDR3 covers 18 residues. The V gene lost 1 base and the J gene lost 0 bases, with 19 bases spanning the gap. CDR3 protein: CASSQVESINSVSYEQYF. In DNA, the CDR3 is TGTGCCAGCAGCCAAGTCGAGAGCATCAATAGCGTCTCCTACGAGCAGTACTTC.